This is a list of T cell receptor beta chains from one sample in a study of blood T cell repertoires in COVID-19. Measured with immunoSEQ multiplex PCR; TCRdb has only the in-frame clones, and not every one. Among 35,000 to 50,000 clones listed, around 90% were seen once. The sequenced material came from peripheral blood. These receptors all come from an elderly woman with active COVID-19. CDR3s include the opening cysteine and the closing phenylalanine or tryptophan. Each record gives: D gene, clone size, V gene, CDR3 protein. A D gene is named only where the DNA matches it firmly. Only part of the rows carry a size: once, few, many, or a class if the clone is expanded.

D gene: NA
clone size: once
V gene: TRBV7-2
CDR3 protein: CASSLASAGYEQYF

D gene: NA
clone size: NA
V gene: TRBV4-2
CDR3 protein: CASSQLTGGLYEQYF

D gene: NA
clone size: NA
V gene: TRBV7-2
CDR3 protein: CASSLNSLFGRTQETQYF

D gene: NA
clone size: NA
V gene: TRBV3-1/TRBV3-2
CDR3 protein: CASSQVIRGTQYF

D gene: TRBD1
clone size: NA
V gene: TRBV19
CDR3 protein: CASSVDRGGKNIQYF

D gene: TRBD1
clone size: NA
V gene: TRBV30
CDR3 protein: CAWSVSATGWEKLFF

D gene: NA
clone size: NA
V gene: TRBV4-3
CDR3 protein: CASSRIGENTEAFF

D gene: NA
clone size: NA
V gene: TRBV11-2
CDR3 protein: CASSLQRESYEQYF

D gene: TRBD1
clone size: NA
V gene: TRBV5-6
CDR3 protein: CASSLGYGTDPYEQYF

D gene: TRBD1
clone size: NA
V gene: TRBV7-2
CDR3 protein: CASSNKDRVVEKLFF

D gene: NA
clone size: NA
V gene: TRBV6-2/TRBV6-3
CDR3 protein: CASSYNPVKTEAFF

D gene: TRBD1
clone size: once
V gene: TRBV5-1
CDR3 protein: CASSLYPGQGYEQYF

D gene: NA
clone size: NA
V gene: TRBV28
CDR3 protein: CASSLWVGSSGNTIYF

D gene: NA
clone size: once
V gene: TRBV5-1
CDR3 protein: CASSQGHGDEQFF

D gene: NA
clone size: NA
V gene: TRBV27
CDR3 protein: CASSLKGAGGYPYF

D gene: TRBD2
clone size: NA
V gene: TRBV14
CDR3 protein: CASSPERGVRQETQYF

D gene: TRBD1
clone size: NA
V gene: TRBV24-1
CDR3 protein: CATSDLGQGNTEAFF

D gene: TRBD2
clone size: few
V gene: TRBV19
CDR3 protein: CASSTQAGGRAQYF

D gene: NA
clone size: NA
V gene: TRBV4-1
CDR3 protein: CASSQGNRENTEAFF

D gene: TRBD1
clone size: NA
V gene: TRBV28
CDR3 protein: CASNTGAPLIQYF

D gene: NA
clone size: NA
V gene: TRBV4-3
CDR3 protein: CASSQTRTTDTQYF